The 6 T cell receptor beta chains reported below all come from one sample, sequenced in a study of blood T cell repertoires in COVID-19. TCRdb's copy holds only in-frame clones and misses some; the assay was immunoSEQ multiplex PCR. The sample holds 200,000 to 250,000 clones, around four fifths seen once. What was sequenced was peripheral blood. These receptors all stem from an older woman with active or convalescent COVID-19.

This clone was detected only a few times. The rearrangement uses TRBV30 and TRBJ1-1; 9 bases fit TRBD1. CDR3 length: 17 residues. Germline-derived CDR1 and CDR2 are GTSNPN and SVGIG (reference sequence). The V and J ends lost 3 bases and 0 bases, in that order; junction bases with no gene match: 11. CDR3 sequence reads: CAWRLTGGFTLNTEAFF. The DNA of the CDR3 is TGTGCCTGGAGGCTAACAGGGGGCTTTACTCTGAACACTGAAGCTTTCTTT.

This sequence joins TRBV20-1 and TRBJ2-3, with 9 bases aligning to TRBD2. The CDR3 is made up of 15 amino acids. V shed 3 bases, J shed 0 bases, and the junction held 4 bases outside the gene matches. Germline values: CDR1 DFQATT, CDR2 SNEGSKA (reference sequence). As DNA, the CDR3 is TGCAGTGCTAGTGGTCTAGCGGGGAGCACAGATACGCAGTATTTT. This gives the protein CSASGLAGSTDTQYF.

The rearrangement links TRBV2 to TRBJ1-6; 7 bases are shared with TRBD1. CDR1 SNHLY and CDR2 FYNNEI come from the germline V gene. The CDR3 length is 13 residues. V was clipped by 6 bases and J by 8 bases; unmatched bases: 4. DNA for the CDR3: TGTGCCAGCAGGACAGGGTTTGATTCACCCCTCCACTTT. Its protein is CASRTGFDSPLHF.

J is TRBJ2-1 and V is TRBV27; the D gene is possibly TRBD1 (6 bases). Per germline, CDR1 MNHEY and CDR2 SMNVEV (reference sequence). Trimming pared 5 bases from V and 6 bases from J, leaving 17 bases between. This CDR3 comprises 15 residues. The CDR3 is CASSVTLGHSNEQFF. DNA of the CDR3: TGTGCCAGCAGTGTTACGTTGGGACACAGCAATGAGCAGTTCTTC.

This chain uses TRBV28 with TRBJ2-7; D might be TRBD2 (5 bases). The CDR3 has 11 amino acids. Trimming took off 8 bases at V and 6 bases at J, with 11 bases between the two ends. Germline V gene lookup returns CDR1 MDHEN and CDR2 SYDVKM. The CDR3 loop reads CASGTGFEQYV. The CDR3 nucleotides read TGTGCCAGCGGTACGGGGTTCGAGCAGTACGTC.

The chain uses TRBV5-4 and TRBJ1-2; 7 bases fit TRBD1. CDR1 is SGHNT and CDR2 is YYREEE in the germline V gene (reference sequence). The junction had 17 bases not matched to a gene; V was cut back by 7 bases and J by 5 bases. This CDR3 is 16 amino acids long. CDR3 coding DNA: TGTGCCAGCGGTGTAAAGGGGACCGGGACAGATTATGGCTACACCTTC. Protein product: CASGVKGTGTDYGYTF.